This T cell receptor (beta chain) was captured by sequencing in a study of CD8+ T cells in alopecia areata. For the study at large: The protocol delivered tofacitinib for 6 to 18 months, then withdrew it for 6 months.

Sequencing relied on a cDNA template that was reverse transcribed from extracted RNA. Repertoires were generated with immunoSEQ multiplex PCR, while TCRdb's copy carries only in-frame clones and drops some. The sample records under 250,000 clones, around 62% being singletons. Remarks on this clone: Its antigen is undetermined.

Peripheral blood and lesional scalp punch biopsies came from alopecia areata patients. V was trimmed by 2 bases and J by 0 bases, leaving 3 bases between them. Germline CDR1 is GTSNPN and CDR2 is SVGIG (reference sequence). CDR3 size: 12 residues. Findings and limits, study-wide: It was less clear whether patients shared TCRs than it was in mice, possibly because of HLA. Clonality was higher in lesional than normal scalp, especially in alopecia totalis/universalis.

This receptor was taken from a human donor with alopecia areata. Sequences were derived from CD4+ T cells sorted from blood, sampled at week 0. The chain employs TRBV30 and TRBJ2-3; no clear D. The CDR3 protein is CAWSKSTDTQYF. The CDR3 bases are TGTGCCTGGAGTAAAAGCACAGATACGCAGTATTTT.